The rows below give T cell receptor beta chains drawn from one sample of a study of blood T cell repertoires in COVID-19. Produced via immunoSEQ multiplex PCR; TCRdb's table is partial and in-frame only. The sample shows over 70,000 clones, almost 85% of them seen only once. The sequenced sample consisted of peripheral blood. The receptors here all came from a man aged 60 to 69 with acute or convalescent COVID-19. Each CDR3 is given with its conserved first and last residue. The D gene is left open where the match is weak. Size tells how often a clone was seen (once, few, many) or the class of an expanded clone, and some rows leave it out.

.	TRBV28	TRBJ2-1	.	CASSSRGIVNNEQFF	TGTGCCAGCAGTTCTAGAGGTATTGTAAACAATGAGCAGTTCTTC
TRBD1	TRBV28	TRBJ1-5	.	CASSARDRGNQPQHF	TGTGCCAGCAGCGCCCGGGACAGGGGGAATCAGCCCCAGCATTTT
.	TRBV6-1	TRBJ1-3	.	CASSELGYAAYSGNTIYF	TGTGCCAGCAGTGAACTAGGCTATGCGGCGTACTCTGGAAACACCATATATTTT
TRBD1	TRBV5-1	TRBJ1-4	.	CASQPGTAENEKLFF	TGCGCCAGCCAACCCGGGACAGCCGAGAATGAAAAACTGTTTTTT
.	TRBV14	TRBJ1-2	.	CASSPDVNYGYTF	TGTGCCAGCAGCCCAGACGTTAACTATGGCTACACCTTC
.	TRBV4-1	TRBJ2-1	.	CASSLKRSNEQFF	TGCGCCAGCAGCCTAAAGCGATCCAATGAGCAGTTCTTC
.	TRBV18	TRBJ2-5	.	CASSPSAGGEVFRETQYF	TGTGCCAGCTCACCATCTGCCGGGGGTGAAGTTTTCAGGGAGACCCAGTACTTC
TRBD1	TRBV7-9	TRBJ1-4	once	CASSSRRGAWEKLFF	TGTGCCAGCAGCTCACGCAGGGGGGCCTGGGAAAAACTGTTTTTT
TRBD2	TRBV28	TRBJ2-7	.	CASSPPGLAVYEQYF	TGTGCCAGCAGTCCACCGGGACTAGCGGTCTACGAGCAGTACTTC
.	TRBV2	TRBJ2-1	.	CASSRELVFNEQFF	TGTGCCAGCAGCCGGGAACTAGTTTTCAATGAGCAGTTCTTC
.	TRBV2	TRBJ2-2	.	CASVGRMNTGELFF	TGTGCCAGCGTAGGCAGGATGAACACCGGGGAGCTGTTTTTT
TRBD1	TRBV6-6	TRBJ2-7	.	CASSYSGTVSYEQYF	TGTGCCAGCAGTTACTCGGGGACAGTATCCTACGAGCAGTACTTC
.	TRBV5-1	TRBJ1-2	.	CASSSGSNYGYTF	TGCGCCAGCAGTTCGGGTTCCAACTATGGCTACACCTTC
.	TRBV11-3	TRBJ2-1	.	CASSFAAYNEQFF	TGTGCCAGCAGCTTCGCAGCCTACAATGAGCAGTTCTTC
.	TRBV11-2	TRBJ1-3	.	CASTRQALRGNTIYF	TGTGCCAGCACCCGACAGGCCCTTAGGGGAAACACCATATATTTT
.	TRBV6-1	TRBJ1-2	.	CASSDGLRGYTF	TGTGCCAGCAGTGACGGGTTACGTGGCTACACCTTC
.	TRBV7-9	TRBJ1-4	.	CASSLDRSEKLFF	TGTGCCAGCAGCTTGGACAGATCTGAAAAACTGTTTTTT
TRBD1	TRBV18	TRBJ2-7	.	CASSAPGQGGYEQYF	TGTGCCAGCTCCGCCCCCGGACAGGGGGGCTACGAGCAGTACTTC
.	TRBV6-5	TRBJ2-3	.	CASSPGHSSNTQYF	TGTGCCAGCAGTCCCGGCCACAGCTCAAATACGCAGTATTTT
TRBD2	TRBV7-2	TRBJ2-3	.	CASSLARGGLVTDTQYF	TGTGCCAGCAGCTTAGCAAGGGGGGGACTAGTCACAGATACGCAGTATTTT
TRBD2	TRBV19	TRBJ2-1	.	CASRGTSGRLGNEQFF	TGTGCCAGTAGAGGGACTAGCGGGAGATTAGGCAATGAGCAGTTCTTC
.	TRBV7-9	TRBJ1-1	.	CASSFGQGNTEAFF	TGTGCCAGCAGCTTCGGGCAGGGCAACACTGAAGCTTTCTTT
TRBD1	TRBV6-5	TRBJ2-7	.	CASSKDRGVEQYF	TGTGCCAGCAGTAAGGACAGGGGGGTCGAGCAGTACTTC
TRBD2	TRBV6-5	TRBJ2-3	.	CASSYASGGGTDTQYF	TGTGCCAGCAGTTACGCTAGCGGGGGGGGCACAGATACGCAGTATTTT
.	TRBV6-2/TRBV6-3	TRBJ1-6	.	CASSYGERDNSPLHF	TGTGCCAGCAGTTACGGTGAGAGAGATAATTCACCCCTCCACTTT
TRBD2	TRBV3-1/TRBV3-2	TRBJ2-3	.	CASSPLALAGDTQYF	TGTGCCAGCAGCCCTCTGGCGTTAGCGGGGGATACGCAGTATTTT
.	TRBV7-9	TRBJ2-1	.	CASSPGSFSLPAYNEQFF	TGTGCCAGCAGCCCGGGGTCTTTCTCTCTCCCCGCTTACAATGAGCAGTTCTTC
TRBD1	TRBV28	TRBJ1-1	.	CASSLSRQGEIAFF	TGTGCCAGCAGTTTAAGCCGACAGGGGGAGATTGCTTTCTTT
TRBD1	TRBV19	TRBJ1-2	.	CASSNSRGRGGNYGYTF	TGTGCCAGTAGCAATAGCAGGGGGCGCGGGGGTAACTATGGCTACACCTTC
.	TRBV11-3	TRBJ2-2	.	CASSSGAGELFF	TGTGCCAGCAGCTCGGGGGCCGGGGAGCTGTTTTTT
TRBD2	TRBV4-3	TRBJ2-2	.	CASSRGTSGNTGELFF	TGCGCCAGCAGCCGAGGGACTAGCGGGAACACCGGGGAGCTGTTTTTT
.	TRBV7-2	TRBJ1-5	.	CASSFDNSNQPQHF	TGTGCCAGCAGCTTCGACAATAGCAATCAGCCCCAGCATTTT
TRBD1	TRBV5-4	TRBJ1-3	few	CASSNDATGAGNTIYF	TGTGCCAGCAGCAACGATGCGACAGGGGCTGGAAACACCATATATTTT
TRBD1	TRBV4-1	TRBJ2-7	.	CASSQVGQGREQYF	TGCGCCAGCAGCCAAGTGGGACAGGGCCGAGAGCAGTACTTC
.	TRBV7-2	TRBJ1-1	once	CASSFDTNTEAFF	TGTGCCAGCAGCTTCGACACGAACACTGAAGCTTTCTTT
.	TRBV7-9	TRBJ1-4	few	CASSPLGRGTNEKLFF	TGTGCCAGCAGCCCCTTAGGGCGGGGGACTAATGAAAAACTGTTTTTT
.	TRBV18	TRBJ1-2	few	CASSPGQYYGYTF	TGTGCCAGCTCACCTGGGCAGTACTATGGCTACACCTTC